This TCR beta chain was found in a study of blood T cell repertoires in COVID-19. Overall study: T cells, B-cell-depleted T cells, or PBMCs supplied cDNA or gDNA.

This clone was recorded a few times. Data came from immunoSEQ multiplex PCR; TCRdb stores just in-frame clones and leaves some out. The data contain 150,000 to 200,000 clones, roughly 84% of them seen just once; the ten biggest clones take up about 5.6%. The germline gives CDR1 SGHAT, CDR2 FQNNGV. This CDR3 has 15 amino acids. The V and J ends lost 3 bases and 2 bases respectively, with 13 bases between them. The sample taken for sequencing was peripheral blood. The clonotype comes from a woman aged 45-65 years with COVID-19, enrolled during active disease. V is TRBV11-2 and J is TRBJ2-5; D may be TRBD1 (6 bases). CDR3 nucleotides: TGTGCCAGCAGCTTGCGGTTTCAGGGGCAAGAGACCCAGTACTTC. It encodes CASSLRFQGQETQYF.